This T cell receptor (beta chain) was recorded in a study of tumor-infiltrating lymphocytes in primary liver carcinoma. As for the study in general: About 3.5 to 7.5 million productive TCRbeta reads were obtained from the samples, with similar numbers across tissue types. Whole-study results and caveats: Just around 8-25% of top clones spanned all five tumor regions.

The CDR3 length is 14 residues. V was cut by 1 base and J by 4 bases, with 9 bases left in between. The germline V gene has CDR1 SGHRS and CDR2 YFSETQ. This clonotype occurred many times. Its antigen is still unknown. Using a constant-region primer together with ProtoScript II reverse transcriptase, TCR beta cDNA was made from roughly 500 ng of total RNA. The TCR beta library was amplified through three nested multiplex PCR rounds in a modified ARM-PCR procedure. Both of the initial two PCR rounds ran for around 10 cycles and employed TRBV1-TRBV30 forward primers alongside a C-beta reverse primer. MiXCR, applied by TCRdb to the multiplex PCR reads, yields one record per CDR3 protein. The sample has around 40,000 distinct CDR3 sequences, roughly 73% seen once; the top ten hold roughly 19%. Each 20-30 mg portion of unsorted bulk tissue served as the source for co-extraction of RNA and DNA.

What was sequenced was liver tumor tissue from sampling region 2. Subset specified: tumor region T2, inferior pole. This chain uses TRBV5-1 with TRBJ1-3, with D perhaps TRBD1 (5 bases). This clonotype was obtained from a middle-aged man with primary liver carcinoma and hepatitis B virus infection. The CDR3 DNA sequence: TGCGCCAGCAGCTTGACAGGTCCAGGAAACACCATATATTTT. This translates into CASSLTGPGNTIYF. The variable domain in full, completed from reference TRBV5-1 and TRBJ1-3, reads KAGVTQTPRYLIKTRGQQVTLSCSPISGHRSVSWYQQTPGQGLQFLFEYFSETQRNKGNFPGRFSGRQFSNSRSEMNVSTLELGDSALYLCASSLTGPGNTIYFGEGSWLTVV.